A selection of T cell receptor beta chains follows, all from one sample in a study of tumor and adjacent non-tumor tissue in lung cancer. TCRdb reanalysed the multiplex PCR reads using MiXCR and keeps one entry per CDR3 protein. The sample has some 70,000 distinct CDR3 sequences, around 70% seen once. Source material: distant non-tumor lung tissue. The source of these receptors is a woman aged 45-65 years with non-small cell lung cancer. Each CDR3 is given without its conserved first and last residue.

V: TRBV29-1; J: TRBJ1-2; CDR3: SIWGIVYGYS
V: TRBV11-1; J: TRBJ2-1; CDR3: ASSLPPRNEQS
V: TRBV12-3/TRBV12-4; J: TRBJ2-7; CDR3: ASSLTAGLHRSGYEQY
V: TRBV5-1; J: TRBJ2-7; CDR3: ASSFDIVYEQY
V: TRBV12-5; J: TRBJ2-3; CDR3: ASRAGGADTQY
V: TRBV6-6; J: TRBJ2-7; CDR3: GTRDASYEQY
V: TRBV6-2/TRBV6-3; J: TRBJ1-5; CDR3: VSSLLDNQPQH
V: TRBV20-1; J: TRBJ1-1; CDR3: NASRFPGQATAF
V: TRBV20-1; J: TRBJ2-7; CDR3: SARGTGSGRAYEQY
V: TRBV5-1; J: TRBJ2-7; CDR3: ASSPTGVHEQY
V: TRBV20-1; J: TRBJ2-3; CDR3: SAREFSRRATDTRY
V: TRBV29-1; J: TRBJ2-1; CDR3: SVENTACNEQF
V: TRBV11-2; J: TRBJ1-1; CDR3: ASGPDLGTEAF
V: TRBV7-9; J: TRBJ2-1; CDR3: ASSPRDPEGVHF
V: TRBV28; J: TRBJ2-7; CDR3: ASSLAGSYEQC
V: TRBV5-4; J: TRBJ2-3; CDR3: AGSPTASTDTQY
V: TRBV5-1; J: TRBJ2-7; CDR3: ASNTAYRGRSYEQY
V: TRBV18; J: TRBJ2-3; CDR3: ASSGTGASSTDTQY
V: TRBV6-1; J: TRBJ2-3; CDR3: ASSDRCSGNSADTQY
V: TRBV6-1; J: TRBJ2-1; CDR3: GSSEEGGTSYNEQF
V: TRBV5-5; J: TRBJ2-1; CDR3: ASNLASDIYNEQF
V: TRBV6-2/TRBV6-3; J: TRBJ1-1; CDR3: PNSYSGTGATEAF
V: TRBV5-1; J: TRBJ2-5; CDR3: ASSFRQETQY
V: TRBV20-1; J: TRBJ2-7; CDR3: SANSGLSYEQY
V: TRBV7-8; J: TRBJ2-7; CDR3: ASSFISGTGGFGRYEQY
V: TRBV30; J: TRBJ1-5; CDR3: AWSPQTGSGNQPQH
V: TRBV11-2; J: TRBJ2-5; CDR3: ASNLVRQAPIAQY
V: TRBV5-1; J: TRBJ2-5; CDR3: ASNATTGTGQETQY
V: TRBV11-2; J: TRBJ2-7; CDR3: ASCLDRGLYEQY
V: TRBV20-1; J: TRBJ2-3; CDR3: SARETSSSDTQY
V: TRBV20-1; J: TRBJ2-7; CDR3: SARGARTKSLYEQY
V: TRBV28; J: TRBJ2-2; CDR3: ASIVSPGTGELF
V: TRBV12-3/TRBV12-4; J: TRBJ1-5; CDR3: ACSLDGVDRPQH
V: TRBV11-1; J: TRBJ2-3; CDR3: ASSIATGADMQY
V: TRBV20-1; J: TRBJ2-7; CDR3: TASREGTGYEQY
V: TRBV5-5; J: TRBJ2-1; CDR3: ASGLGPQTGYFYNEQF
V: TRBV16; J: TRBJ2-7; CDR3: ASSPGQYEQY